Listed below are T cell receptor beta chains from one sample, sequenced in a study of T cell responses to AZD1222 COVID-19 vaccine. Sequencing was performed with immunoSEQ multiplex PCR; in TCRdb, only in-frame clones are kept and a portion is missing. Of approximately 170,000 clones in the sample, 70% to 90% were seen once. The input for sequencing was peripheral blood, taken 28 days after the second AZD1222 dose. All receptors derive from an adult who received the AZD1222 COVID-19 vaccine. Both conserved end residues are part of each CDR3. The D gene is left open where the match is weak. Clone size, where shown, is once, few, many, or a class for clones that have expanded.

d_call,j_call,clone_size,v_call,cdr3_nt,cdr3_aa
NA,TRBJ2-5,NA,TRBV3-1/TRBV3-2,TGTGCCAGCAGCCAAGGGGGAAGGGGGGAGACCCAGTACTTC,CASSQGGRGETQYF
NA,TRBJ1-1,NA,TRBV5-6,TGTGCCAGCAGCCGACGGACCCTAAGAAGAGCTTTCTTT,CASSRRTLRRAFF
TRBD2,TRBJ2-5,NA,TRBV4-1,TGCGCCAGCAGCCAAGGTCCTAGCGGGGGGCCGGAGACCCAGTACTTC,CASSQGPSGGPETQYF
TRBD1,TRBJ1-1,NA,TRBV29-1,TGCAGCGTTCGGGACAGGGGAATCATGAACACTGAAGCTTTCTTT,CSVRDRGIMNTEAFF
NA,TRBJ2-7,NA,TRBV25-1,TGTGCCAGCAGTGAATGGCGTGTTTCTCGGTACGAGCAGTACTTC,CASSEWRVSRYEQYF
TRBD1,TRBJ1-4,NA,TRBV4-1,TGCGCCAGCAGCCAAGGGGACAGGGTGCGGGAAAAACTGTTTTTT,CASSQGDRVREKLFF
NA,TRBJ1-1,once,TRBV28,TGTGCCAGCAGTTTGATGAACACTGAAGCTTTCTTT,CASSLMNTEAFF
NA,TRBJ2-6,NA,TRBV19,TGTGCCAGTAGCATCGGACGCCGCTCTGGGGCCAACGTCCTGACTTTC,CASSIGRRSGANVLTF
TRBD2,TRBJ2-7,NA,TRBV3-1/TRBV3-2,TGTGCCAGCAGCCAAGGGGCGGGGGGGACCTACGAGCAGTACTTC,CASSQGAGGTYEQYF
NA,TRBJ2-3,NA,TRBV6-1,TGTGCCAGCAGTGACGGCCTGAGCACAGATACGCAGTATTTT,CASSDGLSTDTQYF
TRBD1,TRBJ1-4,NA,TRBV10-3,TGTGCCATCAGCCCCGACAGGGGAGGGGAAAAACTGTTTTTT,CAISPDRGGEKLFF
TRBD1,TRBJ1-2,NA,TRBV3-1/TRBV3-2,TGTGCCAGCAGCCAACCCAATCGGGGGACAGGACGGGGCTACACCTTC,CASSQPNRGTGRGYTF
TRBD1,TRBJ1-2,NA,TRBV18,TGTGCCAGCTCGCCGGACAGGAAAGGTGGCTACACCTTC,CASSPDRKGGYTF
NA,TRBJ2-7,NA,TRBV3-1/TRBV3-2,TGTGCCAGCAGCCCGGGGGGGACAGGCATCTCCGAGCAGTACTTC,CASSPGGTGISEQYF
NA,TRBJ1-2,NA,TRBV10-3,TGTGCCATCAAAGGGACACCCGCCAATGGCTACACCTTC,CAIKGTPANGYTF
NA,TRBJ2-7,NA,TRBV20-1,TGCAGTGCCACCGGGCAGGCAAAGCAGTACTTC,CSATGQAKQYF
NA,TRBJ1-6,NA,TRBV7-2,TGTGCCAGCAGCTTAGAAAGGCAGACTACCCTCCACTTT,CASSLERQTTLHF
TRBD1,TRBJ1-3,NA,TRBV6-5,TGTGCCAGCAATGGACAGGACCTACCAGCCATATATTTT,CASNGQDLPAIYF
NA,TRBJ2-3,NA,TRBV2,TGTGCCAGCAATGAAGGTGGTACAGATACGCAGTATTTT,CASNEGGTDTQYF
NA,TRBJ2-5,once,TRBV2,TGTGCCAGCAAGTGGGGGGAGAGGCAAGAGACCCAGTACTTC,CASKWGERQETQYF
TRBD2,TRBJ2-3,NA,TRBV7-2,TGTGCCAGCAGCTTAGTACCTAGCGGGCCCGCGGGAGATACGCAGTATTTT,CASSLVPSGPAGDTQYF
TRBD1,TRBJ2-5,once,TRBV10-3,TGTGCCATCGCCGGACAGGGGGCGGGAGAGACCCAGTACTTC,CAIAGQGAGETQYF
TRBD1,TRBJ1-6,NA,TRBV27,TGTGCCAGCAGTTTAACAGGGACAGGGGGTTCACCCCTCCACTTT,CASSLTGTGGSPLHF
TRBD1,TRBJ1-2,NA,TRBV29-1,TGCAGCGTCTCAGACTCGACAGGGATCAACTATGGCTACACCTTC,CSVSDSTGINYGYTF
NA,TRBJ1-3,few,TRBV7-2,TGTGCCAGCAGCCCGGAGGGGTGGTCTGGAAACACCATATATTTT,CASSPEGWSGNTIYF
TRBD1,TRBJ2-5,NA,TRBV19,TGTGCCACCCTGTCACAGGGGGCCTCAATAGAGACCCAGTACTTC,CATLSQGASIETQYF
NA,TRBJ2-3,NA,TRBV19,TGTGCCAGTACTCCGGCTTGGAACACAGATACGCAGTATTTT,CASTPAWNTDTQYF
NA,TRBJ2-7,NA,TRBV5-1,TGCGCCAGCAGCTTGGCCTTGTCCTACGAGCAGTACTTC,CASSLALSYEQYF
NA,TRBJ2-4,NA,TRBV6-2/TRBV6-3,TGTGCCAGCAGCGCGGGACGGGTAAACATTCAGTACTTC,CASSAGRVNIQYF
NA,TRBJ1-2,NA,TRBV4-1,TGCGCCAGCAGCCCAAGGGGGGGAGCTAACTATGGCTACACCTTC,CASSPRGGANYGYTF
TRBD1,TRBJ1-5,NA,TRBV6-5,TGTGCCAGCACCGCAAGCGAGGGGGCTAGTCAGCCCCAGCATTTT,CASTASEGASQPQHF
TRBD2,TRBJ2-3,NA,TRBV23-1,TGCGCCAGCAGTCAAATTTATAGGGGACTAGCGGGGGACCCTTCAACAAACACAGATACGCAGTATTTT,CASSQIYRGLAGDPSTNTDTQYF
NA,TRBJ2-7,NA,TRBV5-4,TGTGCCAGCTCCCTCAGCAACGAGCAGTACTTC,CASSLSNEQYF
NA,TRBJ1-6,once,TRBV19,TGTGCCAGTAGTATGATGGCCAAAGGGAATTCACCCCTCCACTTT,CASSMMAKGNSPLHF
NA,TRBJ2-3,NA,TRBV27,TGTGCCAGCAGTATGACAGGACTCACAGATACGCAGTATTTT,CASSMTGLTDTQYF
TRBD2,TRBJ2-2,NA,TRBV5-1,TGCGCCAGCAGCCCCGGGACTAGCAGCACCGGGGAGCTGTTTTTT,CASSPGTSSTGELFF
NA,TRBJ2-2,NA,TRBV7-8,TGTGCCAGCAGCCCCCCCGGACAGACGAACACCGGGGAGCTGTTTTTT,CASSPPGQTNTGELFF
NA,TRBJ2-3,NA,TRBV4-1,TGCGCCAGCAGCCAAACTACTAGTGTAGATACGCAGTATTTT,CASSQTTSVDTQYF
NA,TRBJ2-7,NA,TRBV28,TGTGCCAGCACAACATCCGGGACGGCCTACGAGCAGTACTTC,CASTTSGTAYEQYF
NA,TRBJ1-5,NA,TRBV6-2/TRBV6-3,TGTGCCAGCAGTCAGGGTGGCCTTAAGAAGGATCAGCCCCAGCATTTT,CASSQGGLKKDQPQHF
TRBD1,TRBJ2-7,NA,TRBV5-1,TGCGCCAGCAGCTTGAGGGCAGGGGGTACCTACGAGCAGTACTTC,CASSLRAGGTYEQYF
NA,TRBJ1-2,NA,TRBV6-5,TGTGCCAGCAGGCCGGGACATGAGGGCCACTATGGCTACACCTTC,CASRPGHEGHYGYTF
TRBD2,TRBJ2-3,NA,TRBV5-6,TGTGCCAGCAGCTTAATGACTAGCGGCACAGATACGCAGTATTTT,CASSLMTSGTDTQYF
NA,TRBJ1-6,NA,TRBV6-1,TGTGCCAGCAGTGAAAGGTCCCCAAATTCACCCCTCCACTTT,CASSERSPNSPLHF
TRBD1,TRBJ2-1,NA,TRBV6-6,TGTGCCAGCAGTATACAGGGGTACAATGAGCAGTTCTTC,CASSIQGYNEQFF
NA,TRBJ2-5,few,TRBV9,TGTGCCAGCAGCGCTGATACGGAGTGGGAGACCCAGTACTTC,CASSADTEWETQYF
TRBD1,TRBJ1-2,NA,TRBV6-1,TGTGCCAGCAGTGAGACAGGGGGCGGGGCAGGCTACACCTTC,CASSETGGGAGYTF
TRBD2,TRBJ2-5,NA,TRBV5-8,TGTGCCAGCAGCGCGACTAGCGGGGGGCTAGAGACCCAGTACTTC,CASSATSGGLETQYF
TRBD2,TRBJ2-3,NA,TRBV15,TGTGCCACCAGCAGAGCGGGGGGGCGCGACGATACGCAGTATTTT,CATSRAGGRDDTQYF